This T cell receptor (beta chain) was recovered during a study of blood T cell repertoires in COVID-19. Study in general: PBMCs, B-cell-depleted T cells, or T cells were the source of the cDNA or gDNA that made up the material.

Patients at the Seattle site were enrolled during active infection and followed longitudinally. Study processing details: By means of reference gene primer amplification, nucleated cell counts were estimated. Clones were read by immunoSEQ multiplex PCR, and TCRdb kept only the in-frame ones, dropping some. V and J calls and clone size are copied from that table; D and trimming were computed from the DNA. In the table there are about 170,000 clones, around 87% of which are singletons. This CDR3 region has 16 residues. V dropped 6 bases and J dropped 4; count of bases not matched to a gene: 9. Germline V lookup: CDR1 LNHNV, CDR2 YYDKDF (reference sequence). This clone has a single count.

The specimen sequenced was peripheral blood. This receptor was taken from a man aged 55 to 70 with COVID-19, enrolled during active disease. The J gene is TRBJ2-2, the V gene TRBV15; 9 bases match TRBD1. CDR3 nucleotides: TGTGCCACCAGAGCCCCGGGACAGGGTTCCACCGGGGAGCTGTTTTTT. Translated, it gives CATRAPGQGSTGELFF.